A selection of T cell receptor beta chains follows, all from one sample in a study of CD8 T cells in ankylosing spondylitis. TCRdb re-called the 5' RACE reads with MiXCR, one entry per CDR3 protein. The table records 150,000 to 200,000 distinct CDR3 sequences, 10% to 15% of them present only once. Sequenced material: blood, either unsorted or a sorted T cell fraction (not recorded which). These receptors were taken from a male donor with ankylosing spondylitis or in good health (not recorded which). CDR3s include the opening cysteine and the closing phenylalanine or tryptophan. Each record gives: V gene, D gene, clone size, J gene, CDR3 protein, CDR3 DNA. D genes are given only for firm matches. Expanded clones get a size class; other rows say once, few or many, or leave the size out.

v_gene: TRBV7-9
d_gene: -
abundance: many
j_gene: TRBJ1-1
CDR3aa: CASSSGGSEAFF
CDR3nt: TGTGCCAGCAGTTCGGGGGGGTCGGAAGCTTTCTTT

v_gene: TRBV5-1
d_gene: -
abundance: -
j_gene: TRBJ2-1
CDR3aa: CASSSGLDSYNEQFF
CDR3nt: TGCGCCAGCAGCTCGGGACTTGATTCCTACAATGAGCAGTTCTTC

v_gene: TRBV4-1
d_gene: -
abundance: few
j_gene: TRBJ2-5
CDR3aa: CASSHRVLQETQYF
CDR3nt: TGCGCCAGCAGCCACCGGGTCCTACAAGAGACCCAGTACTTC

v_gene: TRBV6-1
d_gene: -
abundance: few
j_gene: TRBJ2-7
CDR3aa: CASSPTTGAEQYF
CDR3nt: TGTGCCAGCAGTCCCACGACGGGGGCCGAGCAGTACTTC

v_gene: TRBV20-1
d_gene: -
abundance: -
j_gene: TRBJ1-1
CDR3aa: CSASINTEAFF
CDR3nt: TGCAGTGCTAGCATCAACACTGAAGCTTTCTTT

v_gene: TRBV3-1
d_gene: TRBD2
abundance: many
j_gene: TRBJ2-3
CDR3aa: CASSQSLAATDTQYF
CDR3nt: TGTGCCAGCAGCCAATCACTAGCGGCGACAGATACGCAGTATTTT

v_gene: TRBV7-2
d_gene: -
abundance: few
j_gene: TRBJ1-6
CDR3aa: CASAGQKNSPLHF
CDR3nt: TGTGCCAGCGCCGGACAGAAGAATTCACCCCTCCACTTT

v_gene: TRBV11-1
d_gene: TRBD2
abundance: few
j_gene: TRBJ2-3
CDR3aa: CASSFPGLAGGRVTDTQYF
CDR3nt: TGTGCCAGCAGCTTTCCGGGACTAGCGGGGGGGCGGGTCACAGATACGCAGTATTTT

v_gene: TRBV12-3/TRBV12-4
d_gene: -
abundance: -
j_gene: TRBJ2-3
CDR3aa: CASSRGGELYF
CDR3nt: TGTGCCAGCAGTAGGGGCGGGGAGCTGTATTTT

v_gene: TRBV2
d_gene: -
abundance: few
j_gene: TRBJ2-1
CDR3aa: CASSVLAPAYNEQFF
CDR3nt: TGTGCCAGCAGTGTGCTAGCGCCCGCCTACAATGAGCAGTTCTTC

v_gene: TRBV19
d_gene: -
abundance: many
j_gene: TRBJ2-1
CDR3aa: CASSILEYNEQFF
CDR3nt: TGTGCCAGTAGTATACTAGAATACAATGAGCAGTTCTTC

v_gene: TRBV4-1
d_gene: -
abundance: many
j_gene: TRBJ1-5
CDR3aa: CASSQGQGNQPQHF
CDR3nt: TGCGCCAGCAGCCAAGGCCAGGGGAATCAGCCCCAGCATTTT

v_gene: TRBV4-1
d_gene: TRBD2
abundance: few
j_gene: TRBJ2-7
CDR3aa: CASSLGLAGASEQYF
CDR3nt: TGCGCCAGCAGCCTGGGACTAGCGGGAGCATCCGAGCAGTACTTC

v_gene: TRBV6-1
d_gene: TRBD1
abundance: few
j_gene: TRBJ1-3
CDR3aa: CASSTGDSGNTIYF
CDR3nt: TGTGCCAGCAGTACAGGGGACAGCGGAAACACCATATATTTT

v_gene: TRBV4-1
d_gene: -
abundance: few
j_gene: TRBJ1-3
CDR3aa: CASSQEGTLEGNTIYF
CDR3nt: TGCGCCAGCAGCCAAGAGGGGACCCTAGAAGGAAACACCATATATTTT

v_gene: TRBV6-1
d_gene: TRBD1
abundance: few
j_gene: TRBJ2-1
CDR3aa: CASSRRDRDAYAYNEQFF
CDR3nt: TGTGCCAGCAGCAGAAGAGACAGGGACGCCTACGCCTACAATGAGCAGTTCTTC

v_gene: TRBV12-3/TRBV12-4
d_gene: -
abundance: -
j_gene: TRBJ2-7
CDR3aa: CASSLVEGTYEQYF
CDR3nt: TGTGCCAGCAGTTTAGTCGAGGGGACTTACGAGCAGTACTTC

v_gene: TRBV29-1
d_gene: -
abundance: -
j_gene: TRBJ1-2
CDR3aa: CSTPGTEDGYTF
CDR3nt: TGCAGCACACCCGGGACGGAGGATGGCTACACCTTC

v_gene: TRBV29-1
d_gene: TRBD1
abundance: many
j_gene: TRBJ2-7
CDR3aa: CSVQPGTGGSGEQYF
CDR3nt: TGCAGCGTCCAGCCCGGGACAGGGGGTTCTGGCGAGCAGTACTTC

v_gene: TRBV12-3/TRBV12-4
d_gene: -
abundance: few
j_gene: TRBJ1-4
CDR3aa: CASSSPSGQLNPTNEKLFF
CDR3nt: TGTGCCAGCAGTTCCCCTTCCGGACAGCTTAATCCAACTAATGAAAAACTGTTTTTT

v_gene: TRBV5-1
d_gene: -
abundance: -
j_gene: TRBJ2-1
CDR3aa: CASSPIRTSNEQFF
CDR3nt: TGCGCCAGCAGCCCCATACGGACATCCAATGAGCAGTTCTTC

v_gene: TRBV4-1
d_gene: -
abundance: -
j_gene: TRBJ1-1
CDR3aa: CASSQGGLARAEAFF
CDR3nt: TGCGCCAGCAGCCAAGGAGGGTTGGCGCGGGCTGAAGCTTTCTTT

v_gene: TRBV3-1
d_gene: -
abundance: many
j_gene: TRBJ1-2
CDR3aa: CASSQDKKDTGYTF
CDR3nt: TGTGCCAGCAGCCAAGATAAAAAGGACACGGGCTACACCTTC

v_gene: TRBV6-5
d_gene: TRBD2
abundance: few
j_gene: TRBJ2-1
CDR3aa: CASSYLSGGGNEQFF
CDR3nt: TGTGCCAGCAGTTACTTGAGCGGGGGGGGCAATGAGCAGTTCTTC

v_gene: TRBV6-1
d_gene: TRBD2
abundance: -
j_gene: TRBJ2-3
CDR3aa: CASSEAGAGGYTDTQYF
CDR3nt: TGTGCCAGCAGTGAAGCGGGGGCGGGGGGGTACACAGATACGCAGTATTTT

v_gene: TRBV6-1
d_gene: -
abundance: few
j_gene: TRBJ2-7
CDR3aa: CASRKADGLYEQYF
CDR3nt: TGTGCCAGCAGAAAAGCGGACGGATTGTACGAGCAGTACTTC

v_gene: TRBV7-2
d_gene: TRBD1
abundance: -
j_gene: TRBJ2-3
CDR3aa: CASSLYSEGARDTQYF
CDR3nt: TGTGCCAGCAGCCTCTACTCCGAGGGGGCGAGGGATACGCAGTATTTT

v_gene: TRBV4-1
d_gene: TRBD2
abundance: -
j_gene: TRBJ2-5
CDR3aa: CASSQDVLGLAGAEETQYF
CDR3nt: TGCGCCAGCAGCCAGGACGTCCTGGGACTAGCGGGGGCCGAAGAGACCCAGTACTTC

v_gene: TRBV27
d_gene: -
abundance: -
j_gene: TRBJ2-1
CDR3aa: CASSSFGGIPSDEQFF
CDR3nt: TGTGCCAGCAGTTCTTTTGGGGGGATCCCGAGCGATGAGCAGTTCTTC

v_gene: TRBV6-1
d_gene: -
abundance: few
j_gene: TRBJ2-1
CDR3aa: CASSVLGLDEQFF
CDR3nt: TGTGCCAGCAGTGTCCTGGGTCTTGATGAGCAGTTCTTC

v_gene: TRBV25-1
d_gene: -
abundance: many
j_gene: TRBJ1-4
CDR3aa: CASSGKVLFATNEKLFF
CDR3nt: TGTGCCAGCAGTGGGAAGGTCCTTTTTGCAACTAATGAAAAACTGTTTTTT

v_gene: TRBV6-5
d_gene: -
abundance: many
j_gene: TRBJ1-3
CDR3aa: CASSYSNAPGNTIYF
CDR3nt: TGTGCCAGCAGTTACTCGAACGCACCTGGAAACACCATATATTTT

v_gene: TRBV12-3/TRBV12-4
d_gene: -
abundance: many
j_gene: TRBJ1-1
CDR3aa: CASSLGPSEAFF
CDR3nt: TGTGCCAGCAGTTTGGGGCCCTCTGAAGCTTTCTTT

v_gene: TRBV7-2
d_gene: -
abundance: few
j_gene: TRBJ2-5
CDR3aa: CASSLYPDYQETQYF
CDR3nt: TGTGCCAGCAGCTTATACCCGGACTACCAAGAGACCCAGTACTTC

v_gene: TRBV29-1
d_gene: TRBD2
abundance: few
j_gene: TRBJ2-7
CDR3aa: CSVELRGVSSYEQYF
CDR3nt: TGCAGCGTTGAACTCCGGGGGGTAAGCTCCTACGAGCAGTACTTC

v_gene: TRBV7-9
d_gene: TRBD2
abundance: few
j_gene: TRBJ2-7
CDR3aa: CASSSSGRGYEQYF
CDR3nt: TGTGCCAGCAGCTCTAGCGGGAGAGGTTACGAGCAGTACTTC

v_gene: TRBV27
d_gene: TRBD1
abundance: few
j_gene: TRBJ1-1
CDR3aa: CASSTHRGQSEAFF
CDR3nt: TGTGCCAGCAGCACCCACAGGGGGCAATCTGAAGCTTTCTTT

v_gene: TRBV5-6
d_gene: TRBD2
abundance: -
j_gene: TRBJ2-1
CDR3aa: CASSLNPLAGGLHSYNEQFF
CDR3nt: TGTGCCAGCAGCTTGAATCCTCTAGCGGGGGGACTCCACTCCTACAATGAGCAGTTCTTC

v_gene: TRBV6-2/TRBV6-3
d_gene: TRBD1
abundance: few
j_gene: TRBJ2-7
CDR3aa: CASSYSAWDSSYEQYF
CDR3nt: TGTGCCAGCAGTTACTCGGCCTGGGACAGCTCCTACGAGCAGTACTTC

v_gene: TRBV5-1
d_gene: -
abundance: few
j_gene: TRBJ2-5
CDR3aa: CASSLAVPPYQETQYF
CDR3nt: TGCGCCAGCAGCTTGGCCGTCCCCCCGTACCAAGAGACCCAGTACTTC

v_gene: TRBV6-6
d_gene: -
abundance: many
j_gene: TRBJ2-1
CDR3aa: CASRPPGPSSNEQFF
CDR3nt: TGTGCCAGCAGGCCTCCGGGACCTTCCAGCAATGAGCAGTTCTTC

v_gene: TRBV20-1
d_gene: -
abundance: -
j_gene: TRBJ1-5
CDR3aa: CSARGSGGNQPQHF
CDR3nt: TGCAGTGCTAGAGGGTCAGGGGGCAATCAGCCCCAGCATTTT

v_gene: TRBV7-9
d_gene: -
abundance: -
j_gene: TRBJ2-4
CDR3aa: CASSLEGNIQYF
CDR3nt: TGTGCCAGCAGCTTAGAAGGAAACATTCAGTACTTC

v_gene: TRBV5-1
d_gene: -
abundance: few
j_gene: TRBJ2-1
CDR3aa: CASSLVPGGEQFF
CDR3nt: TGCGCCAGCAGCTTGGTTCCCGGGGGTGAGCAGTTCTTC

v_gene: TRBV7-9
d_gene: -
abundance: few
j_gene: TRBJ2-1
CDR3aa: CASSLDASHEQFF
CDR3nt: TGTGCCAGCAGCTTAGATGCGAGCCATGAGCAGTTCTTC

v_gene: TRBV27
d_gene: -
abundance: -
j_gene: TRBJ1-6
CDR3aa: CASSLRLSSYNSPLHF
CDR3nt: TGTGCCAGCAGTCTCAGGCTGAGCTCCTATAATTCACCCCTCCACTTT

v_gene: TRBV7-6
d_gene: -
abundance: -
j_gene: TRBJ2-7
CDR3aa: CDSSLELAGYEQYF
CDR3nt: TGTGACAGCAGCTTAGAACTAGCAGGCTACGAGCAGTACTTC

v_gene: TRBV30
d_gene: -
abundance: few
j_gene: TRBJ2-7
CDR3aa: CAWSPRANEQYF
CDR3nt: TGTGCCTGGAGTCCCAGGGCTAACGAGCAGTACTTC

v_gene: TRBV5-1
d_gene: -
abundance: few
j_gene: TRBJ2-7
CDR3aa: CASSSRTPEEQYF
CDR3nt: TGCGCCAGCAGCTCTCGGACCCCGGAGGAGCAGTACTTC

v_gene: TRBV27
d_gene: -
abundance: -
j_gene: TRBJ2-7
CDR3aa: CASSWGKGYEQYF
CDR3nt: TGTGCCAGCAGTTGGGGGAAAGGCTACGAGCAGTACTTC

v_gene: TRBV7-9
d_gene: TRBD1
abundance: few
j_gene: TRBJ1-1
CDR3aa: CASSSTGPPEAFF
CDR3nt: TGTGCCAGCAGCTCGACAGGGCCGCCTGAAGCTTTCTTT

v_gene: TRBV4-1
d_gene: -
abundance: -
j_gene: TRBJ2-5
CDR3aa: CASSPPTGQETQYF
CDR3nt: TGCGCCAGCAGCCCACCGACAGGCCAAGAGACCCAGTACTTC

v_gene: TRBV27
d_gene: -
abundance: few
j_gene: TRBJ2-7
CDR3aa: CASSLRGSLGEQYF
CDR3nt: TGTGCCAGCAGTTTGAGGGGAAGCCTAGGAGAGCAGTACTTC

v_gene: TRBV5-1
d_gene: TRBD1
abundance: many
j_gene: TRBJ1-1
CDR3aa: CASTQDGAGGTEAFF
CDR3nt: TGCGCCAGCACTCAAGACGGGGCAGGGGGGACTGAAGCTTTCTTT

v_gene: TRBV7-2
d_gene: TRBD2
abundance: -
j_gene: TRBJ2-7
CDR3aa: CASRFSGGLSYEQYF
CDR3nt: TGTGCCAGCAGGTTTAGCGGGGGGCTCTCCTACGAGCAGTACTTC

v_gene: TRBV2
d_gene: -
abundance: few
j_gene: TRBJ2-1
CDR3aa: CASTEDVYYEDEQFF
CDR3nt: TGTGCCAGCACTGAGGATGTCTACTACGAGGATGAGCAGTTCTTC

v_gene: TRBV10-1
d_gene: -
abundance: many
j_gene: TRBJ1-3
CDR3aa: CASTGNTIYF
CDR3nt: TGCGCCAGCACCGGAAACACCATATATTTT

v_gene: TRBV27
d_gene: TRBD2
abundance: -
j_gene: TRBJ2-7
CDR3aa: CASSLSYGRRSYEQYF
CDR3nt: TGTGCCAGCAGTTTATCCTACGGGAGGAGATCCTACGAGCAGTACTTC

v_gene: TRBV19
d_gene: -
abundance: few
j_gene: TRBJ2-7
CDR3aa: CASSIVSGGEQYF
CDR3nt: TGTGCCAGTAGTATAGTGTCCGGGGGCGAGCAGTACTTC